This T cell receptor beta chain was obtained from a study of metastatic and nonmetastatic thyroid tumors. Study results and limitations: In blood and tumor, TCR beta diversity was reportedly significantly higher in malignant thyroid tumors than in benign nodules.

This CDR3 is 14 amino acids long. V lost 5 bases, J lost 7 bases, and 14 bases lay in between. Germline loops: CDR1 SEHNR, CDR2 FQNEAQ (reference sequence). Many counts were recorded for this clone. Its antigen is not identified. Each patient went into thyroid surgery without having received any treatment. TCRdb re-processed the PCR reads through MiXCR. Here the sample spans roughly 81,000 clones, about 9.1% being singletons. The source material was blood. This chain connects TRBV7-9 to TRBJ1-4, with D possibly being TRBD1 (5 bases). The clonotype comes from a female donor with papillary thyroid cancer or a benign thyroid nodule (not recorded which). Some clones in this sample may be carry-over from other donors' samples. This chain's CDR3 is CASSEGWGSEKLFF. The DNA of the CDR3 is TGTGCCAGCAGCGAGGGTTGGGGCAGTGAAAAACTGTTTTTT. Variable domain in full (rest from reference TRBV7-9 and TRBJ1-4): DTGVSQNPRHKITKRGQNVTFRCDPISEHNRLYWYRQTLGQGPEFLTYFQNEAQLEKSRLLSDRFSAERPKGSFSTLEIQRTEQGDSAMYLCASSEGWGSEKLFFGSGTQLSVL.